The subject of this entry is one T cell receptor beta chain. Its antigen is undetermined. The CDR3 extends over 16 amino acids. Looked up from germline, CDR1 is SGHAT and CDR2 is FQNNGV. Trimming took 3 bases from V and 2 from J, leaving 16 bases between them. The data were taken from a study of T cell responses to AZD1222 COVID-19 vaccine. General observations from the study: Along spike, vaccine-associated CD4 TCRs were found throughout, with dominance at 160-218 and 743-854. The donors showed a predominance of white British ancestry and of females, with possible underestimation of clonal diversity.

Analysis merged second doses at about 4 or about 12 weeks. Using immunoSEQ multiplex PCR, the repertoire was profiled, and TCRdb retains in-frame clones only, with some absent. The table shows 100,000 to 150,000 clones, with 80% to 95% occurring only once. The sample here was peripheral blood, taken 28 days after the second AZD1222 dose. The chain joins TRBV11-2 to TRBJ1-1; a possible D gene is TRBD1 (5 bases). The sequence came from an adult who received the AZD1222 COVID-19 vaccine. CDR3 DNA sequence: TGTGCCAGCAGCTTGTTGCTAGTGAGGGACAACACTGAAGCTTTCTTT. Its translation is CASSLLLVRDNTEAFF.